This T cell receptor (beta chain) was retrieved from a study of cytomegalovirus exposure and HLA in healthy donors. Study context: The 130 or so validation repertoires used a platform that matched the one used for the 550 to 800 first-cohort repertoires, as a later analysis reported.

The approximately 120-subject validation cohort, separate from the 666-subject first cohort, included the donors. This clone was seen just once. The antigen is unknown. Germline assignment: CDR1 SGHRS and CDR2 YFSETQ. The V end was cut by 4 bases, the J end by 0 bases, with 13 bases between. This CDR3 comprises 15 residues. Some clones are missing from TCRdb's copy, which holds only in-frame ones; the method was immunoSEQ multiplex PCR. The sample includes some 150,000 clones, 88% of them seen just once. Study-wide findings and caveats: The study listed 164 cytomegalovirus-associated TCR beta chains. Reports indicated that the classifier achieved high specificity and sensitivity in diagnosing cytomegalovirus status.

The sequenced material came from PBMCs. J is TRBJ2-5 and V is TRBV5-1, with D possibly TRBD2 on 6 matching bases. This TCR derives from a man between 18 and 35 years old in good health and CMV-seronegative. The CDR3 coding sequence is TGCGCCAGCAGCAAAATCCGACTAGACCAAGAGACCCAGTACTTC. The encoded protein is CASSKIRLDQETQYF.